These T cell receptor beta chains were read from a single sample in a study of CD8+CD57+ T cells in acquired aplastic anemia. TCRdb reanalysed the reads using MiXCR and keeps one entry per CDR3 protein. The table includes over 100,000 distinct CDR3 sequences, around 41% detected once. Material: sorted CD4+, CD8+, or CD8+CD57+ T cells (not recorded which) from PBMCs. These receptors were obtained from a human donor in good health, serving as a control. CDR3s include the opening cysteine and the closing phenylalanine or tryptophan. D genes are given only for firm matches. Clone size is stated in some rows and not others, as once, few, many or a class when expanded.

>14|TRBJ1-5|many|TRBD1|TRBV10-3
TGTGCCATCAGTGGAACAGGGGACTCGCAGCCCCAGCATTTT
CAISGTGDSQPQHF
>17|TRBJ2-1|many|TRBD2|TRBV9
TGTGCCAGCAGCGTCAGAGAGGCGGGAGGGTCCTACAATGAGCAGTTCTTC
CASSVREAGGSYNEQFF
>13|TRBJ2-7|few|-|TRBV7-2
TGTGCCAGCAGCTTAGAGCGGAACTACGAGCAGTACTTC
CASSLERNYEQYF
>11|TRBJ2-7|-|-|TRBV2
TGTGCCAGCATTGAGACCTACGAGCAGTACTTC
CASIETYEQYF
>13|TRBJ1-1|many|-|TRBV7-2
TGTGCCAGCAGCTTCAACAGGAACACTGAAGCTTTCTTT
CASSFNRNTEAFF
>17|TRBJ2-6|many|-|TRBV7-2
TGTGCCAGCAGCCGGCCCGTTTGGGGAGATGGGGCCAACGTCCTGACTTTC
CASSRPVWGDGANVLTF
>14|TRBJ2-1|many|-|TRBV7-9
TGTGCCAGCAGCCTGGCCTCGGGCCACAATGAGCAGTTCTTC
CASSLASGHNEQFF
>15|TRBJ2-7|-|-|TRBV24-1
TGTGCCACCAGTGACTCGCGGACTCTTTCCTACGAGCAGTACTTC
CATSDSRTLSYEQYF
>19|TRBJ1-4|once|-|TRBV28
TGTGCCAGCAGTTTAAGTGGTAGATGGGGGGCGCGGGGGAATGGAAAACTGTTTTTT
CASSLSGRWGARGNGKLFF
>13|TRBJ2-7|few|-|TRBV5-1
TGCGCCAGCAGATTGACAGACAACTACGAGCAGTACTTC
CASRLTDNYEQYF
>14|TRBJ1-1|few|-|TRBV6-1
TGTGCCAGCAGTGAGACGCCCTTGAACACTGAAGCTTTCTTT
CASSETPLNTEAFF
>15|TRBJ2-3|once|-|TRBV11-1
TGTGCCAGCAGTTATCGGATAGGGGTCTCGAATACGCAGTATTTT
CASSYRIGVSNTQYF
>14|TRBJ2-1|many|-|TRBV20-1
TGCAGTGCAGGCCCCGTGGAACGATACAATGAGCAGTTCTTC
CSAGPVERYNEQFF
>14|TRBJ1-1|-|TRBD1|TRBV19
TGTGCCAGTAGTATGGGGACAGGGATAGGGGGAGCTTTCTTT
CASSMGTGIGGAFF
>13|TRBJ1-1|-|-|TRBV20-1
TGCAGTGCTATTTTCGTAGGCGACACTGAAGCTTTCTTT
CSAIFVGDTEAFF
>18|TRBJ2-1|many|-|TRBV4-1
TGCGCCAGCAGCCAAACTATACCGCCCTTTCGCTCCTACAATGAGCAGTTCTTC
CASSQTIPPFRSYNEQFF
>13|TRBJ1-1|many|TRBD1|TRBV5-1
TGCGCCAGCAGCACCGGACAGGCGAGGGAAGCTTTCTTT
CASSTGQAREAFF
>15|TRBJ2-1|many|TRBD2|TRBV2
TGTGCCAGCAGAGAAAGACTAGCGAGTCACAATGAGCAGTTCTTC
CASRERLASHNEQFF
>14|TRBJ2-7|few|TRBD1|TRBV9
TGTGCCAGCAGCGGTGGACAGGGATCCTACGAGCAGTACTTC
CASSGGQGSYEQYF
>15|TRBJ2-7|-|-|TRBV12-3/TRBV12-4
TGTGCCAGCACCATTTTCCAGGGTCCATCCTACGAGCAGTACTTC
CASTIFQGPSYEQYF
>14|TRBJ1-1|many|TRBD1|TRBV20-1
TGCAGTGCTACCCCAGGGGGCGGGGACACTGAAGCTTTCTTT
CSATPGGGDTEAFF
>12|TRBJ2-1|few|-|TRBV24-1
TGTGCCACTCGCGACGGCTACAATGAGCAGTTCTTC
CATRDGYNEQFF
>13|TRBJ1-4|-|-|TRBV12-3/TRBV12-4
TGTGCCAGCAGGCCCCCAACTAATGAAAAACCGTTTTTT
CASRPPTNEKPFF
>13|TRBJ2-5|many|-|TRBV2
TGTGCCAGCAGTGACCGGATGCAAGAGACCCAGTACTTC
CASSDRMQETQYF
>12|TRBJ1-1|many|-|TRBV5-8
TGTGCCAGCGGACAGAAGAACACTGAAGCTTTCTTT
CASGQKNTEAFF
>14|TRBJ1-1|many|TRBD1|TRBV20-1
TGCAGTGCTACCCCCGGGACAGGGGGCACTGAAGCTTTCTTT
CSATPGTGGTEAFF
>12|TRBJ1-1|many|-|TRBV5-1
TGCGCCAGCAGCTTGAACGTGAATGAAGCTTTCTTT
CASSLNVNEAFF
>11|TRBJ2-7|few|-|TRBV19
TGTGCCAGTAGCATCAACTCTGAGCAGTACTTC
CASSINSEQYF
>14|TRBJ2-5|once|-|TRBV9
TGTGCCAGCAGCGCTCGACCCGATCAAGAGACCCAGTACTTC
CASSARPDQETQYF
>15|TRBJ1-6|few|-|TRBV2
TGTGCCAGCTTAGCGGCGGAAGGATATAATTCACCCCTCCACTTT
CASLAAEGYNSPLHF
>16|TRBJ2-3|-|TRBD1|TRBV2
TGTGCCAGCAGTGATGGGACAGGTTCCCTCACAGATACGCAGTATTTT
CASSDGTGSLTDTQYF
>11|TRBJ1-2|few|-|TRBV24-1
TGTGCCACGAGGGCTTTCTATGGCTACACCTTT
CATRAFYGYTF
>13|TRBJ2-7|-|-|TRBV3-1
TGTGCCAGCAGCCAGGGGGGCCGGGACAAGCAGTACTTC
CASSQGGRDKQYF
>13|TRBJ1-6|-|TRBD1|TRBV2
TGTGCCAGCACTGGGAAGACAGGGCCACCCCTCCACTTT
CASTGKTGPPLHF
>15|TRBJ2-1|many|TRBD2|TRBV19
TGTGCCAGTAGTATAGGACTAGCGGGAGGCAGCGAGCAGTTCTTC
CASSIGLAGGSEQFF
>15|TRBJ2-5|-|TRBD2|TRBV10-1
TGCGCCAGCAGTGAGTCGACTAGCGGGGGCGAGACCCAGTACTTC
CASSESTSGGETQYF
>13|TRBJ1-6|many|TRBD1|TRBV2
TGTGCCAACGGACAGGCTTATAATTCACCCCTCCACTTT
CANGQAYNSPLHF
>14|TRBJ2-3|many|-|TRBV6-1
TGTGCCAGCAGCCTCACAGGACTGTTGGATACGCAGTATTTT
CASSLTGLLDTQYF
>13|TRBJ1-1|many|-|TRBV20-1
TGCAGTGCGGCAAGGGTGTGGGGCACTGAAGCTTTCTTT
CSAARVWGTEAFF
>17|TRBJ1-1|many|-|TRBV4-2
TGTGCCAGCAGCCAAGGGCGGCAGGGAGGAAAGAACACTGAAGCTTTCTTT
CASSQGRQGGKNTEAFF
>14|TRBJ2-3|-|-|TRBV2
TGTGCCAGCAGTTTAAGGAGAAGCACAGATACGCAGTATTTT
CASSLRRSTDTQYF
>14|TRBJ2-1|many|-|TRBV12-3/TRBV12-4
TGTGCCAGCAGTGGGTGGGAACAAGCGGATGAGCAGTTCTTC
CASSGWEQADEQFF
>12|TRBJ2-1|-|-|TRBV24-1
TGTGCCACCAGTGGGGAGTATGGTGAGCAGTTCTTC
CATSGEYGEQFF
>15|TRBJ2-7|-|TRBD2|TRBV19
TGTGCCAGTAGTCAGCCGGGACTAGCATCCTACGAGCAGTACTTC
CASSQPGLASYEQYF
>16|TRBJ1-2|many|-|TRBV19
TGTGCCAGTAGTATAGTTTCGACAGGAGCGGTCTATGGCTACACCTTC
CASSIVSTGAVYGYTF
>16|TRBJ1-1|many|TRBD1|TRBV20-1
TGCAGTGCACGTCGTAAAACCGGGACAGGGTTTAGTGAAGCTTTCTTT
CSARRKTGTGFSEAFF
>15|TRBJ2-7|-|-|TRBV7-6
TGTGCCAGCAGCTTAGACTGGGGGGAAACCTACGAGCAGTACTTC
CASSLDWGETYEQYF
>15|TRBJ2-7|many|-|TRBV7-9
TGTGCCAGCAGCCCCCATCGGGACAAGCGATACGAGCAGTACTTC
CASSPHRDKRYEQYF
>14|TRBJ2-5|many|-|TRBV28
TGTGCCAGCAGTAGGGGGACCGTACAAGAGACCCAGTACTTC
CASSRGTVQETQYF
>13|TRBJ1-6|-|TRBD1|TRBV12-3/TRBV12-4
TGTGCCAGCAGTGGGACAGGGAGAAATGCCCTCCACTTT
CASSGTGRNALHF
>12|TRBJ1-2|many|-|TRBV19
TGTGCCAGTAGTCCCCCCCGGGGGGCACACACCTTC
CASSPPRGAHTF
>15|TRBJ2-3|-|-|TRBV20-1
TGCAGTGCTAGTCGTTGGGGGAACACGGCAGATACGCAGTATTTT
CSASRWGNTADTQYF